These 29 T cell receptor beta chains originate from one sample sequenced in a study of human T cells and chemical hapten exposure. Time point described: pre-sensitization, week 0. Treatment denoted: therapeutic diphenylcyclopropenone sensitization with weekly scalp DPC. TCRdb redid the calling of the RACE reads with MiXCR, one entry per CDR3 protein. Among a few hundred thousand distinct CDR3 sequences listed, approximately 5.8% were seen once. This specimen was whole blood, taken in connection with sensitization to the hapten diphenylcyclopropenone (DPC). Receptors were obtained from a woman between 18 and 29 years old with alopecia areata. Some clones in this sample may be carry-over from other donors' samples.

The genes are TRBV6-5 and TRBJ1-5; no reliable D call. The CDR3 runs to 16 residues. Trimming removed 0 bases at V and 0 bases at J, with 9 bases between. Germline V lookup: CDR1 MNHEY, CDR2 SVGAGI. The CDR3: CASSYSSPYSNQPQHF. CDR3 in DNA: TGTGCCAGCAGTTACTCGAGCCCTTATAGCAATCAGCCCCAGCATTTT.

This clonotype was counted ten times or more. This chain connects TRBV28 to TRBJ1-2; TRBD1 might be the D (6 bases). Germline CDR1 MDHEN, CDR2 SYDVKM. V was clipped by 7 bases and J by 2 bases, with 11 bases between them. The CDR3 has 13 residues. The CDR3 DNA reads TGTGCCAGCATCACAGGGACCAACTATGGCTACACCTTC. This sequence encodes CASITGTNYGYTF.

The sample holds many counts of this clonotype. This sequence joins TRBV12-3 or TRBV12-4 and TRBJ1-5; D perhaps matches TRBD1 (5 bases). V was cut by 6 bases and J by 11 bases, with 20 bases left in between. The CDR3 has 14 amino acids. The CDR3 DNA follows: TGTGCCAGCAGGACGCAGGACGGGGGGTTAGCCCAGCATTTT. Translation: CASRTQDGGLAQHF.

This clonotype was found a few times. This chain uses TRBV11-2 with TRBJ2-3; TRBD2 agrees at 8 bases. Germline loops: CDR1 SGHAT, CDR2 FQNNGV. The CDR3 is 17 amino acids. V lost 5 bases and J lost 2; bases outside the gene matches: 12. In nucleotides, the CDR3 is TGTGCCAGCAGCCAAGCGGGGACTAGGACAGACACAGATACGCAGTATTTT. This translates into CASSQAGTRTDTDTQYF. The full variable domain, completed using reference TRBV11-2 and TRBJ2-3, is EAGVAQSPRYKIIEKRQSVAFWCNPISGHATLYWYQQILGQGPKLLIQFQNNGVVDDSQLPKDRFSAERLKGVDSTLKIQPAKLEDSAVYLCASSQAGTRTDTDTQYFGPGTRLTVL.

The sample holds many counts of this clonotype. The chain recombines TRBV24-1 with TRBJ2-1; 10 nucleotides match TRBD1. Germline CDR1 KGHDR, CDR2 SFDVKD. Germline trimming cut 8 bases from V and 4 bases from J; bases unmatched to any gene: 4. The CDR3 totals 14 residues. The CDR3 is CATKTGGGYNEQFF. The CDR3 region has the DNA TGTGCCACCAAGACAGGGGGCGGGTACAATGAGCAGTTCTTC.

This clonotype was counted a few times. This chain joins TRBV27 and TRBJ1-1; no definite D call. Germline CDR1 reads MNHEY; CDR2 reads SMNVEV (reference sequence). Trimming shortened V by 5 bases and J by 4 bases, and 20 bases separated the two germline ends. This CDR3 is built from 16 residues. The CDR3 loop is CASSPPPWKPGTEAFF. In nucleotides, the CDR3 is TGTGCCAGCAGTCCACCACCTTGGAAGCCCGGCACTGAAGCTTTCTTT.

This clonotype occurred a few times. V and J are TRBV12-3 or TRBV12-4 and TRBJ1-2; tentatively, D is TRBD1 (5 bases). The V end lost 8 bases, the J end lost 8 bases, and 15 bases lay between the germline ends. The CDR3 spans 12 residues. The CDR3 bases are TGTGCCAGCTGCCGGGGGAATAACGGCTACACCTTC. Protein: CASCRGNNGYTF.

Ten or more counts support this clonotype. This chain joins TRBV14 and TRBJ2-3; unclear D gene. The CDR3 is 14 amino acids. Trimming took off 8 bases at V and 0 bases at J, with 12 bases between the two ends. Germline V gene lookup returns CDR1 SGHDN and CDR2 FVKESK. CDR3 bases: TGTGCCAGCGCTAAACGGTCTAGCACAGATACGCAGTATTTT. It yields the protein CASAKRSSTDTQYF.

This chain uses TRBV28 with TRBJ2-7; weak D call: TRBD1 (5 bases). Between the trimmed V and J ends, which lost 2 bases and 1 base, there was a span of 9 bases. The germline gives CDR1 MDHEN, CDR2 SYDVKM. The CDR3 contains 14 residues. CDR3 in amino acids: CASSLAGMSYEQYF. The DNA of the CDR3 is TGTGCCAGCAGTTTAGCAGGGATGTCCTACGAGCAGTACTTC.

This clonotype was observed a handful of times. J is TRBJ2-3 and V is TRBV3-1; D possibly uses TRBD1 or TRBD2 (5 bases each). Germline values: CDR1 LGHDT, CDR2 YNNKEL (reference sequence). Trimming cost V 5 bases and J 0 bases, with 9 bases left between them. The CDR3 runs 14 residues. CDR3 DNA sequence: TGTGCCAGCAGCACCCGGGACAGCACAGATACGCAGTATTTT. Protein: CASSTRDSTDTQYF.

The CDR3 is CASSLPGGDEKLFF. The DNA for the CDR3 is TGTGCCAGCAGTTTACCCGGGGGCGATGAAAAACTGTTTTTT. The genes are TRBV28 and TRBJ1-4; D might be TRBD1 (6 bases). Trimming removed 2 bases at V and 6 bases at J, with 10 bases between. In germline, CDR1 is MDHEN, CDR2 SYDVKM. This CDR3 is built from 14 residues.

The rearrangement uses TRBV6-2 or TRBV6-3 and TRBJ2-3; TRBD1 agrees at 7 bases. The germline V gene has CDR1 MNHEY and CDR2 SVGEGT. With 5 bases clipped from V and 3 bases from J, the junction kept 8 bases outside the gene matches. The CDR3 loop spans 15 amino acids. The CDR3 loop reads CASSTRQGLTDTQYF. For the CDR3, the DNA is TGTGCCAGCAGTACCCGACAGGGTTTAACAGATACGCAGTATTTT.

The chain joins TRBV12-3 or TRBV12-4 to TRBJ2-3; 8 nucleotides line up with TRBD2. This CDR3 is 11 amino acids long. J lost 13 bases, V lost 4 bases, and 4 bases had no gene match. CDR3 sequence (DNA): TGTGCCAGCAGTTGGGGACTAGTTGAGTATTTT. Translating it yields CASSWGLVEYF.

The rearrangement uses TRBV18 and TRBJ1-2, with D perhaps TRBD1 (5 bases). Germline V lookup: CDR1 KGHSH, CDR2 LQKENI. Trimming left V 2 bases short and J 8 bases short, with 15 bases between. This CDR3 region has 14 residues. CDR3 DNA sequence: TGTGCCAGCTCACCAACCGTGGAAGGGGAAGGCTACACCTTC. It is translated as CASSPTVEGEGYTF.

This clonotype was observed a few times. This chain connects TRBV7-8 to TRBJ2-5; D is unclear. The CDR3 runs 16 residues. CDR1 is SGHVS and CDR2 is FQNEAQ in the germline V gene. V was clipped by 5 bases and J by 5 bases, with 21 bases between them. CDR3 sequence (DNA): TGTGCCAGCAGCCTCCTGAGGATCCCCAGCCCGGAGACCCAGTACTTC. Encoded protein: CASSLLRIPSPETQYF.

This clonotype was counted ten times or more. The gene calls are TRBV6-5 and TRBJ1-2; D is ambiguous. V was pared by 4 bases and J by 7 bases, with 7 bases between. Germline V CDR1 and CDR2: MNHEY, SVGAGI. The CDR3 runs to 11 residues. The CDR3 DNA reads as TGTGCCAGCAGTTCGAGTATTGGCTACACCTTC. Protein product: CASSSSIGYTF.

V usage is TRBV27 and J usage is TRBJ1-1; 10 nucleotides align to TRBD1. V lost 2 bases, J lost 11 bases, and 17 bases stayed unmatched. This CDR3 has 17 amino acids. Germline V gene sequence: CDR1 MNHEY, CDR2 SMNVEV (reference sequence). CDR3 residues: CASSLDPQAGQGRWAFF. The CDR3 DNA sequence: TGTGCCAGCAGTTTAGACCCCCAGGCGGGACAGGGGAGATGGGCTTTCTTT.

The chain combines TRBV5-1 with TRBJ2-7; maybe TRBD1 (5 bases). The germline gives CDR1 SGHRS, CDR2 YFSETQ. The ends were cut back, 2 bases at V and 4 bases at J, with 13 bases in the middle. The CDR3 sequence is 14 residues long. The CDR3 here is CASSLLSGNYEQYF. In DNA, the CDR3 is TGCGCCAGCAGCTTATTATCAGGGAATTACGAGCAGTACTTC.

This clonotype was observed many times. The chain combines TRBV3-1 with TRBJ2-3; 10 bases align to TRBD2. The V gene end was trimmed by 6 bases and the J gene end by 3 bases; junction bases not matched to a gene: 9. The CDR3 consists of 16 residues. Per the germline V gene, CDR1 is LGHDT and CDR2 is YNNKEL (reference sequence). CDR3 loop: CASSSKRGGLTDTQYF. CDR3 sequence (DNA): TGTGCCAGCAGTAGTAAGCGGGGGGGCCTTACAGATACGCAGTATTTT.

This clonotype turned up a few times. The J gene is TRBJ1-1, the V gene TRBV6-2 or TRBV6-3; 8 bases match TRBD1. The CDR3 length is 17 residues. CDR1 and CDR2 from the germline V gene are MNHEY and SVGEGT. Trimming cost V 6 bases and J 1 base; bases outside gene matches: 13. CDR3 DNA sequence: TGTGCCAGCAGAGACCTAACGACAGGGGATGCGAACACTGAAGCTTTCTTT. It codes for CASRDLTTGDANTEAFF.

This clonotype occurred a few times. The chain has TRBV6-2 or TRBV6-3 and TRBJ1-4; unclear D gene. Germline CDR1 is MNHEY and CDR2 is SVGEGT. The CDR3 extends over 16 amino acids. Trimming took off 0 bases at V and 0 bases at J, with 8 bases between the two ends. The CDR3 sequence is CASSYSTAATNEKLFF. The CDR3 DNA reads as TGTGCCAGCAGTTACTCAACGGCTGCAACTAATGAAAAACTGTTTTTT.

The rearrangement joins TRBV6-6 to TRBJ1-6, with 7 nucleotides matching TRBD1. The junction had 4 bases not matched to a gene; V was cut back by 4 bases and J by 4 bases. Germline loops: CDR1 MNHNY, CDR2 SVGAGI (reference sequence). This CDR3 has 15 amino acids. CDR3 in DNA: TGTGCCAGCAGTTCTGAGACAGGGTATAATTCACCCCTCCACTTT. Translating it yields CASSSETGYNSPLHF.

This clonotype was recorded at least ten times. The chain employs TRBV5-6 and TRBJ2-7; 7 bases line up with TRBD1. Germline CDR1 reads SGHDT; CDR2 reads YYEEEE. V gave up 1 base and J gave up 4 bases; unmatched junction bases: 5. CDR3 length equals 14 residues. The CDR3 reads CASSLRGRVYEQYF. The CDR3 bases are TGTGCCAGCAGCTTGAGGGGGCGCGTATACGAGCAGTACTTC.

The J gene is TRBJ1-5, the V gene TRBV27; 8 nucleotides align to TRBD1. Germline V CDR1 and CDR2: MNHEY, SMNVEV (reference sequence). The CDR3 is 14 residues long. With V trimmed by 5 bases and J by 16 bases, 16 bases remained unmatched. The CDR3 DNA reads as TGTGCCAGCAGTCCCCCCGGATCCACAGGGGGGATACATTTT. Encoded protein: CASSPPGSTGGIHF.

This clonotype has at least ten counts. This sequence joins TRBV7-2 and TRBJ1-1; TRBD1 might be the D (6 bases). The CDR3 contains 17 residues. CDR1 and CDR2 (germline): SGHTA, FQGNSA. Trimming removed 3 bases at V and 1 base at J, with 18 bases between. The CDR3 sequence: CASSFASKQGSNTEAFF. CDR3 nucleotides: TGTGCCAGCAGCTTCGCCTCCAAACAGGGCTCGAACACTGAAGCTTTCTTT.

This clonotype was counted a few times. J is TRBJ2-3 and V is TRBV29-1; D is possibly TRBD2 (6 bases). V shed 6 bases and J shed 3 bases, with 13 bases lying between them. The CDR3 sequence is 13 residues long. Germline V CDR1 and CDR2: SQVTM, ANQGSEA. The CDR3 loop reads CSVRLVMTDTQYF. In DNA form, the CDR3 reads TGCAGCGTAAGACTAGTGATGACAGATACGCAGTATTTT.

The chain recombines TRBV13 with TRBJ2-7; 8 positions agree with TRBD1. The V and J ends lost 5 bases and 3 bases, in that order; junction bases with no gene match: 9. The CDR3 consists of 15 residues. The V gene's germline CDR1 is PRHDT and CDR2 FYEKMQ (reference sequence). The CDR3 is CASSPGQGPSYEQYF. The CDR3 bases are TGTGCCAGCAGCCCAGGACAGGGACCCAGCTACGAGCAGTACTTC.

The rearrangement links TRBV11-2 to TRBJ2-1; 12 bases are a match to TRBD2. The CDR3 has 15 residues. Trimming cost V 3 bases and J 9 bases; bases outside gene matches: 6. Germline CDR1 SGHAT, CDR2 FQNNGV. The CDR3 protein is CASSFPSGGAGEQFF. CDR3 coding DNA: TGTGCCAGCAGCTTCCCTAGCGGGGGGGCGGGTGAGCAGTTCTTC.

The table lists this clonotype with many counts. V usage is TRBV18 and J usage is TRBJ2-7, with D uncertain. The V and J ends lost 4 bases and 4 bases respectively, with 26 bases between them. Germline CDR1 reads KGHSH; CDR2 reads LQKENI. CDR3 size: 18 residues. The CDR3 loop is CASSLFVPGRGRAYEQYF. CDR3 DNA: TGTGCCAGCTCACTTTTTGTGCCCGGCAGAGGTCGTGCATACGAGCAGTACTTC.